This T cell receptor (beta chain) emerged from a study of shared clonotypes between healthy human individuals. The protocol was immunoSEQ multiplex PCR, while the TCRdb copy is restricted to in-frame clones and leaves out a portion. The sample comprises fewer than 400,000 clones, approximately 79% of which are singletons, and about a tenth rests with the top ten. From germline, CDR1 is MNHNS and CDR2 SASEGT. V was cut by 4 bases and J by 14 bases, with 14 bases left in between. This CDR3 region has 11 residues. This receptor was taken from a young man in good health. The V gene is TRBV6-1, the J gene TRBJ1-2; TRBD1 might be the D (5 bases). Sequenced material: memory CD4+ T cells sorted from blood. As for subset: CD45RA-negative fraction. CDR3 amino acids: CASSVGARWTF. The CDR3 bases are TGTGCCAGCAGTGTTGGGGCGCGATGGACCTTC.